The 27 T cell receptor beta chains presented below share a single source sample, sequenced in a study of T cell responses to AZD1222 COVID-19 vaccine. The assay was immunoSEQ multiplex PCR, and TCRdb's table has in-frame clones only and misses some. The sample consists of about 140,000 clones, 85% to 95% of them appearing once. The source material was peripheral blood, sampled on day 0 of AZD1222 vaccination. Every receptor here comes from an adult in good health.

The chain carries TRBV2 and TRBJ1-2; maybe TRBD1 (6 bases). Trimming shortened V by 2 bases and J by 8 bases, and 18 bases separated the two germline ends. In germline, CDR1 is SNHLY, CDR2 FYNNEI. The length of the CDR3 is 15 residues. This chain's CDR3 is CASSESSGRGKGYTF. The CDR3 DNA is TGTGCCAGCAGTGAAAGTTCTGGGAGGGGGAAGGGCTACACCTTC.

This rearrangement joins TRBV5-5 to TRBJ1-1; 10 bases map to TRBD1. This CDR3 is 15 amino acids long. Germline trimming cut 4 bases from V and 3 bases from J; bases unmatched to any gene: 6. CDR1 and CDR2 (germline): SGHKS, YYEKEE (reference sequence). The CDR3 protein is CASSVSGTGDTEAFF. As DNA, the CDR3 is TGTGCCAGCAGCGTATCCGGGACAGGGGACACTGAAGCTTTCTTT.

The V call is TRBV7-9, the J call TRBJ1-3, with D tentatively TRBD1 (5 bases). V was trimmed by 6 bases and J by 0 bases, leaving 12 bases between them. This CDR3 is built from 15 residues. Germline CDR1 and CDR2: SEHNR and FQNEAQ (reference sequence). The CDR3 spells CASSPGRLSGNTIYF. The CDR3 nucleotides are TGTGCCAGCAGTCCGGGACGACTCTCTGGAAACACCATATATTTT.

The rearrangement uses TRBV12-3 or TRBV12-4 and TRBJ1-1; D remains unclear. V shed 1 base and J shed 5 bases, with 8 bases lying between them. The CDR3 extends over 13 amino acids. The CDR3 sequence: CASSLGVGTEAFF. CDR3 DNA: TGTGCCAGCAGTTTAGGTGTGGGGACTGAAGCTTTCTTT.

The J gene is TRBJ2-2, the V gene TRBV9; D is perhaps TRBD2 (6 bases). The CDR3 covers 16 residues. V was pared by 2 bases and J by 7 bases, with 18 bases between. The germline V gene has CDR1 SGDLS and CDR2 YYNGEE. The CDR3 DNA reads as TGTGCCAGCAGCGTCATGGATGGGGGGTCGGGCGGGGAGCTGTTTTTT. Its translation is CASSVMDGGSGGELFF.

The rearrangement uses TRBV19 and TRBJ1-3, with D maybe TRBD1 (5 bases). V was cut by 1 base and J by 8 bases, with 12 bases left in between. This CDR3 comprises 14 residues. CDR1 is LNHDA and CDR2 is SQIVND in the germline V gene (reference sequence). In nucleotides, the CDR3 is TGTGCCAGTAGTATAGTTGACAGTCCCCACACCATATATTTT. Its protein product is CASSIVDSPHTIYF.

This sequence joins TRBV5-1 and TRBJ1-2, with D perhaps TRBD1 (5 bases). Germline V gives CDR1 SGHRS, CDR2 YFSETQ. The CDR3 sequence is 16 residues long. The germline V and J ends were trimmed by 2 bases and 1 base, with 15 bases remaining between them. CDR3 in amino acids: CASSFNSGLRNYGYTF. The CDR3 DNA reads TGCGCCAGCAGCTTCAATTCGGGACTGCGTAACTATGGCTACACCTTC.

The chain joins TRBV19 to TRBJ2-5, with D uncertain. This CDR3 spans 13 amino acids. In germline, CDR1 is LNHDA, CDR2 SQIVND (reference sequence). Deletions cut 5 bases from V and 2 bases from J, with 9 bases between. DNA for the CDR3: TGTGCCAGTAGTGGTTCCCAGCAAGAGACCCAGTACTTC. Translating gives CASSGSQQETQYF.

The chain recombines TRBV5-4 with TRBJ2-1; D is ambiguous. This CDR3 is 15 amino acids long. The V end lost 0 bases, the J end lost 4 bases, and 11 bases lay between the germline ends. Germline V gene data show CDR1 as SGHNT and CDR2 as YYREEE (reference sequence). The CDR3 is CASSLDSFPYNEQFF. As DNA, the CDR3 is TGTGCCAGCAGCTTGGACAGTTTCCCTTACAATGAGCAGTTCTTC.

The V gene is TRBV14, the J gene TRBJ1-1; D is undetermined. Trimming stripped 4 bases from V and 14 bases from J, with 29 bases between. CDR1 SGHDN and CDR2 FVKESK come from the germline V gene. CDR3 length: 16 residues. DNA of the CDR3: TGTGCCAGCAGCCCACGGACCGGCCTCGAGGGTGGAGTTGCCTTCTTT. This gives the protein CASSPRTGLEGGVAFF.

The genes are TRBV5-4 and TRBJ1-1; no firm D call. V was shortened by 2 bases and J by 1 base, with 9 bases between the two germline ends. CDR1 is SGHNT, CDR2 YYREEE, per germline (reference sequence). The CDR3 consists of 14 residues. The CDR3 sequence: CASSFTGSNTEAFF. For the CDR3, the DNA is TGTGCCAGCAGCTTTACCGGTTCGAACACTGAAGCTTTCTTT.

This clone appeared once. The chain couples TRBV5-6 to TRBJ1-5; D is unresolved. This CDR3 has 14 residues. The germline gives CDR1 SGHDT, CDR2 YYEEEE. V lost 0 bases and J lost 3, with 7 bases in between. CDR3 residues: CASSLVHDNQPQHF. DNA of the CDR3: TGTGCCAGCAGCTTGGTACACGACAATCAGCCCCAGCATTTT.

This clone was detected once. The genes are TRBV7-3 and TRBJ2-3; TRBD1 aligns across 7 bases. Trimming cost V 5 bases and J 6 bases; bases outside gene matches: 8. The CDR3 spans 14 residues. The V gene's germline CDR1 is SGHTA and CDR2 FQGTGA. CDR3 in DNA: TGTGCCAGCAGCCCGCGACAGGGAGCGGATACGCAGTATTTT. It is translated as CASSPRQGADTQYF.

The gene calls are TRBV11-2 and TRBJ1-2, with D possibly being TRBD1 (5 bases). CDR3 length: 17 amino acids. Per germline, CDR1 SGHAT and CDR2 FQNNGV. V was pared by 0 bases and J by 8 bases, with 22 bases between. In DNA, the CDR3 is TGTGCCAGCAGCTTAGATTACCCGCAGGGACCCTTCTTGGGCTACACCTTC. This codes for CASSLDYPQGPFLGYTF. The whole variable domain, remainder taken from reference TRBV11-2 and TRBJ1-2, is EAGVAQSPRYKIIEKRQSVAFWCNPISGHATLYWYQQILGQGPKLLIQFQNNGVVDDSQLPKDRFSAERLKGVDSTLKIQPAKLEDSAVYLCASSLDYPQGPFLGYTFGSGTRLTVV.

The rearrangement joins TRBV4-1 to TRBJ2-3, with 7 bases matching TRBD2. Germline CDR1 MGHRA, CDR2 YSYEKL. The CDR3 consists of 15 residues. With V trimmed by 0 bases and J by 1 base, 1 base remained unmatched. The CDR3 bases are TGCGCCAGCAGCCAAGAAGGACTAGGCACAGATACGCAGTATTTT. Its translation: CASSQEGLGTDTQYF.

The rearrangement uses TRBV20-1 and TRBJ2-5, with D uncertain. Germline-derived CDR1 and CDR2 are DFQATT and SNEGSKA (reference sequence). The CDR3 runs 12 residues. The germline V and J ends were trimmed by 3 bases and 2 bases, with 7 bases remaining between them. The CDR3 DNA reads TGCAGTGCTAGTGTCGAACAAGAGACCCAGTACTTC. Translation gives CSASVEQETQYF.

This clone was detected many times. The V call is TRBV5-1, the J call TRBJ2-1, with D possibly being TRBD2 (6 bases). V was clipped by 2 bases and J by 5 bases, with 14 bases between them. CDR1 and CDR2 (germline): SGHRS, YFSETQ. The CDR3 covers 15 residues. DNA of the CDR3: TGCGCCAGCAGCTTCCTAGCGACAAACCACAATGAGCAGTTCTTC. As protein: CASSFLATNHNEQFF.

The genes are TRBV28 and TRBJ1-6; a possible D gene is TRBD1 (6 bases). CDR1 is MDHEN, CDR2 SYDVKM, per germline. The ends were cut back, 7 bases at V and 8 bases at J, with 15 bases in the middle. The CDR3 is made up of 14 amino acids. CDR3 DNA sequence: TGTGCCAGCACCTTAGGAGGGGGGTATTCACCCCTCCACTTT. The encoded protein is CASTLGGGYSPLHF.

V and J are TRBV27 and TRBJ2-1; no definite D call. The CDR3 is made up of 16 amino acids. With 2 bases removed from V and 6 bases from J, the gap between germline ends came to 17 bases. Germline assignment: CDR1 MNHEY and CDR2 SMNVEV (reference sequence). In DNA form, the CDR3 reads TGTGCCAGCAGTTTAACGGGCAGCGTTTGGGGCAATGAGCAGTTCTTC. It is translated as CASSLTGSVWGNEQFF.

This rearrangement joins TRBV18 to TRBJ1-2, with TRBD1 matching 7 bases. The CDR3 covers 14 residues. Trimming took 3 bases from V and 6 from J; bases not matched to a gene: 7. The germline gives CDR1 KGHSH, CDR2 LQKENI. The CDR3 reads CASSPTGTDNGYTF. The CDR3, as DNA: TGTGCCAGCTCACCGACCGGGACAGATAATGGCTACACCTTC.

The CDR3 coding sequence is TGTGCCAGCTCACCCTCGGACAGGGGTTTCAATCAGCCCCAGCATTTT. It yields the protein CASSPSDRGFNQPQHF. The chain employs TRBV18 and TRBJ1-5; TRBD1 agrees at 9 bases. CDR3 length: 16 residues. Germline-derived CDR1 and CDR2 are KGHSH and LQKENI. Trimming at V came to 3 bases and at J to 3 bases, leaving 6 bases not matched to a gene.

The chain recombines TRBV6-2 or TRBV6-3 with TRBJ2-7; D gene ambiguous. V was shortened by 2 bases and J by 4 bases, with 3 bases between the two germline ends. Germline values: CDR1 MNHEY, CDR2 SVGEGT. The CDR3 is 11 amino acids. CDR3 amino acids: CASSYKYEQYF. The CDR3 coding sequence is TGTGCCAGCAGTTACAAGTACGAGCAGTACTTC.

The genes are TRBV19 and TRBJ1-2, with D uncertain. The V end lost 0 bases, the J end lost 3 bases, and 11 bases lay between the germline ends. This CDR3 has 15 amino acids. CDR1 LNHDA and CDR2 SQIVND come from the germline V gene (reference sequence). CDR3 DNA sequence: TGTGCCAGTAGTATAGATCCCCAGGTTGACTATGGCTACACCTTC. This gives the protein CASSIDPQVDYGYTF.

This chain connects TRBV24-1 to TRBJ1-2; a possible D gene is TRBD1 (6 bases). The V gene lost 11 bases and the J gene lost 0 bases, with 15 bases spanning the gap. CDR1 is KGHDR and CDR2 is SFDVKD in the germline V gene. The CDR3 totals 14 residues. The CDR3 is CAISQGNPNYGYTF. In DNA, the CDR3 is TGTGCCATATCTCAGGGGAATCCTAACTATGGCTACACCTTC.

The genes are TRBV7-2 and TRBJ2-1; D is possibly TRBD2 (6 bases). V was cut by 4 bases and J by 7 bases, with 23 bases left in between. Germline V gives CDR1 SGHTA, CDR2 FQGNSA. This CDR3 is built from 17 residues. The CDR3 is CASSSDSIVGGWNEQFF. The CDR3 DNA is TGTGCCAGCAGCTCGGACTCCATAGTAGGAGGGTGGAATGAGCAGTTCTTC.

V usage is TRBV2 and J usage is TRBJ1-2; 7 bases map to TRBD1. V gave up 6 bases and J gave up 4 bases; unmatched junction bases: 11. The length of the CDR3 is 15 residues. Germline V CDR1 and CDR2: SNHLY, FYNNEI. DNA of the CDR3: TGTGCCAGCAGCCAAAACCGAGGGGGCAGCTATGGCTACACCTTC. This translates into CASSQNRGGSYGYTF.

This clone was recorded only once. This sequence joins TRBV7-3 and TRBJ1-1; D call uncertain. The germline CDR1 and CDR2 sequences are SGHTA and FQGTGA. V lost 5 bases, J lost 1 base, and 8 bases lay in between. The CDR3 consists of 13 residues. This CDR3 reads CASSRSRNTEAFF. The CDR3 DNA reads TGTGCCAGCAGCCGAAGCAGGAACACTGAAGCTTTCTTT. The whole variable domain, remainder taken from reference TRBV7-3 and TRBJ1-1, is GAGVSQTPSNKVTEKGKYVELRCDPISGHTALYWYRQSLGQGPEFLIYFQGTGAADDSGLPNDRFFAVRPEGSVSTLKIQRTERGDSAVYLCASSRSRNTEAFFGQGTRLTVV.